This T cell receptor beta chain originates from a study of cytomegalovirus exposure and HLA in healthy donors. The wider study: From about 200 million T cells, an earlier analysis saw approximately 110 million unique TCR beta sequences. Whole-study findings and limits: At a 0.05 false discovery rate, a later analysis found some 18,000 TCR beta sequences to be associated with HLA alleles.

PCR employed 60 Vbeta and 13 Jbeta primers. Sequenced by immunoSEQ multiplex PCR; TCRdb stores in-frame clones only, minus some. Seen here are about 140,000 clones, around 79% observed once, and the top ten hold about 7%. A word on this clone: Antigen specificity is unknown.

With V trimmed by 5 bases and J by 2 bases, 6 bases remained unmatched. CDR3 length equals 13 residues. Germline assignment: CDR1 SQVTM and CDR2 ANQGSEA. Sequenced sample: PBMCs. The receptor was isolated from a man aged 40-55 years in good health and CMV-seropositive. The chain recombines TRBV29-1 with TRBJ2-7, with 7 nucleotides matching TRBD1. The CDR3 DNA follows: TGCAGCGTTACCGGGACAGTGACCTACGAGCAGTACTTC. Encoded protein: CSVTGTVTYEQYF.